Presented here are 17 T cell receptor beta chains from one specimen sequenced in a study of glioma-infiltrating T cells after dendritic cell vaccination. The time point denotes: after dendritic cell vaccination, including at tumor progression/relapse. Clones were sequenced by immunoSEQ multiplex PCR, and TCRdb holds only the in-frame ones, with some missing. The repertoire holds roughly 100,000 clones, with about 90% as singletons. The sample in question was blood, obtained after dendritic cell vaccination. These receptors came from a human donor with glioblastoma.

The gene calls are TRBV28 and TRBJ2-3, with TRBD1 matching over 8 bases. CDR1 is MDHEN, CDR2 SYDVKM, per germline. The CDR3 contains 15 residues. The V and J ends lost 1 base and 4 bases, in that order; junction bases with no gene match: 4. In DNA form, the CDR3 reads TGTGCCAGCAGTTTATCCAGGGGGCGACCAGATACGCAGTATTTT. It yields the protein CASSLSRGRPDTQYF.

The V call is TRBV27, the J call TRBJ2-2; D perhaps matches TRBD2 (5 bases). V was trimmed by 6 bases and J by 6 bases, leaving 11 bases between them. The V gene's germline CDR1 is MNHEY and CDR2 SMNVEV (reference sequence). This CDR3 spans 13 amino acids. The CDR3 DNA reads TGTGCCAGCAGGAAGGACGGGGCCGGGGAGCTGTTTTTT. Protein product: CASRKDGAGELFF.

The gene calls are TRBV10-3 and TRBJ1-1, with unresolved D. This CDR3 region has 13 residues. The germline V gene encodes CDR1 ENHRY and CDR2 SYGVKD. The V gene lost 9 bases and the J gene lost 0 bases, with 11 bases spanning the gap. CDR3 sequence: CAIKRNLNTEAFF. DNA for the CDR3: TGTGCCATTAAACGCAACTTGAACACTGAAGCTTTCTTT.

The chain has TRBV2 and TRBJ1-3; perhaps TRBD1 as D (6 bases). Deletions cut 6 bases from V and 2 bases from J, with 11 bases between. This CDR3 region has 14 residues. Germline CDR1 SNHLY, CDR2 FYNNEI. The CDR3 bases are TGTGCCAGCAGAGAAACAGGGACTGGAAACACCATATATTTT. Protein sequence: CASRETGTGNTIYF.

The CDR3 sequence is CASSIVWGGNTGELFF. The CDR3 DNA reads TGTGCCAGTAGTATTGTCTGGGGAGGTAACACCGGGGAGCTGTTTTTT. This chain links TRBV19 with TRBJ2-2; D possibly corresponds to TRBD2 (6 bases). V was clipped by 3 bases and J by 2 bases, with 13 bases between them. CDR1 LNHDA and CDR2 SQIVND come from the germline V gene (reference sequence). This CDR3 is 16 amino acids long.

The rearrangement uses TRBV5-1 and TRBJ1-1; 10 bases fit TRBD1. This CDR3 has 16 amino acids. CDR1 is SGHRS and CDR2 is YFSETQ in the germline V gene. The junction had 11 bases not matched to a gene; V was cut back by 4 bases and J by 5 bases. CDR3 region: CASSAGTGESGTEAFF. CDR3 nucleotides: TGCGCCAGCAGCGCGGGGACAGGGGAAAGCGGAACTGAAGCTTTCTTT.

The chain employs TRBV11-2 and TRBJ2-7; maybe TRBD2 (6 bases). Per germline, CDR1 SGHAT and CDR2 FQNNGV. The CDR3 has 14 residues. V was trimmed by 3 bases and J by 2 bases, leaving 11 bases between them. CDR3 in DNA: TGTGCCAGCAGCTTTGGCTGGGAGGCCTACGAGCAGTACTTC. Its translation is CASSFGWEAYEQYF.

This clone appeared once. CDR3 residues: CSVDGTGGTEAFF. For the CDR3, the DNA is TGCAGCGTTGATGGGACAGGGGGGACTGAAGCTTTCTTT. J is TRBJ1-1 and V is TRBV29-1; 11 bases match TRBD1. The germline V gene encodes CDR1 SQVTM and CDR2 ANQGSEA. This CDR3 contains 13 residues. V lost 3 bases, J lost 5 bases, and 2 bases stayed unmatched.

The chain has TRBV12-5 and TRBJ2-7, with 13 bases identical to TRBD2. CDR1 is LGHNT and CDR2 is FRNRAP in the germline V gene. V dropped 6 bases and J dropped 3; count of bases not matched to a gene: 5. The CDR3 extends over 15 amino acids. The DNA for the CDR3 is TGTGCTAGTGGGCTCGGACTAGCGGGAGACTACGAGCAGTACTTC. Protein sequence: CASGLGLAGDYEQYF.

The chain joins TRBV5-1 to TRBJ2-7, with TRBD2 matching 7 bases. This CDR3 has 14 amino acids. V dropped 0 bases and J dropped 0; count of bases not matched to a gene: 0. The germline V gene has CDR1 SGHRS and CDR2 YFSETQ. CDR3 bases: TGCGCCAGCAGCTTGGGGACTAGCTCCTACGAGCAGTACTTC. Amino acid sequence: CASSLGTSSYEQYF.

The rearrangement uses TRBV27 and TRBJ1-4; D unresolved. Germline CDR1 is MNHEY and CDR2 is SMNVEV (reference sequence). V lost 4 bases and J 3 bases, leaving 9 bases between the germline ends. The length of the CDR3 is 14 residues. The CDR3 nucleotides read TGTGCCAGCAGTTCCACTGCGGCTAATGAAAAACTGTTTTTT. Translating gives CASSSTAANEKLFF.

Here the CDR3 reads CASSERNRGNSPLHF. In DNA form, the CDR3 reads TGTGCCAGCAGCGAAAGGAATAGGGGAAATTCACCCCTCCACTTT. The chain uses TRBV21-1 and TRBJ1-6; the table calls TRBD1, which could not be checked here. TRBV21-1 is designated a pseudogene. This CDR3 spans 15 amino acids.

This chain joins TRBV30 and TRBJ1-1; D unclear. The CDR3 sequence is 11 residues long. Germline V gene sequence: CDR1 GTSNPN, CDR2 SVGIG (reference sequence). Trimming removed 3 bases from V and 8 bases from J, with 10 bases in between. CDR3 in amino acids: CAWSAPVEAFF. The CDR3 DNA follows: TGTGCCTGGAGCGCCCCAGTAGAAGCTTTCTTT.

The gene calls are TRBV6-5 and TRBJ1-4, with D possibly matching TRBD1 (5 bases). The V end was cut by 0 bases, the J end by 7 bases, with 12 bases between. In germline, CDR1 is MNHEY, CDR2 SVGAGI. This CDR3 spans 15 amino acids. CDR3 sequence: CASSYSTGGGEKLFF. As DNA, the CDR3 is TGTGCCAGCAGTTACTCGACGGGGGGAGGTGAAAAACTGTTTTTT.

The genes are TRBV5-5 and TRBJ2-1; weak D call: TRBD1 (7 bases). V shed 6 bases and J shed 12 bases, with 19 bases lying between them. CDR3 length: 13 amino acids. Germline V CDR1 and CDR2: SGHKS, YYEKEE (reference sequence). Here the CDR3 DNA reads TGTGCCAGCATCAACGACAGGGACTCGCGGCAGTTCTTC. Translation: CASINDRDSRQFF.

The chain carries TRBV27 and TRBJ2-5, with D maybe TRBD2 (5 bases). V shed 3 bases and J shed 5 bases, with 10 bases lying between them. Germline V gene lookup returns CDR1 MNHEY and CDR2 SMNVEV (reference sequence). The CDR3 runs 13 residues. CDR3 sequence reads: CASSFGRTETQYF. CDR3 bases: TGTGCCAGCAGTTTTGGGAGAACGGAGACCCAGTACTTC.

The chain carries TRBV27 and TRBJ2-3, with unresolved D. V shed 3 bases and J shed 11 bases, with 18 bases lying between them. Per germline, CDR1 MNHEY and CDR2 SMNVEV (reference sequence). This CDR3 contains 14 residues. The CDR3 nucleotides read TGTGCCAGCAGTTTGGCGTTTCAGGATCACATGCAGTATTTT. This codes for CASSLAFQDHMQYF.